What follows are 10 T cell receptor beta chains derived from one specimen sequenced in a study of T-cell memory formation after mild COVID-19. MiXCR was run by TCRdb on the 5' RACE reads, yielding one entry per CDR3 protein. The sample lists roughly 610,000 distinct CDR3 sequences, roughly 17% occurring once. What was sequenced was PBMCs or a T cell subset sorted from them (not recorded which). The source of these receptors is an adult woman who had mild COVID-19 (a few samples of this study predate the infection). Cell type and time point are not known.

The chain carries TRBV20-1 and TRBJ1-2, with a possible D match to TRBD1 (6 bases). CDR3 length: 14 residues. CDR1 is DFQATT and CDR2 is SNEGSKA in the germline V gene (reference sequence). Trimming left V 5 bases short and J 4 bases short, with 17 bases between. CDR3 DNA sequence: TGCAGTGCTTCGACAGGAGTAAGGGGCTATGGCTACACCTTC. Translating it yields CSASTGVRGYGYTF.

This chain uses TRBV7-9 with TRBJ1-2, with D maybe TRBD1 (6 bases). This CDR3 is 14 amino acids long. CDR1 is SEHNR, CDR2 FQNEAQ, per germline (reference sequence). Trimming cost V 1 base and J 7 bases, with 13 bases left between them. CDR3 loop: CASSLVARGGGYTF. DNA of the CDR3: TGTGCCAGCAGCTTAGTCGCCAGGGGAGGTGGCTACACCTTC. The variable domain in full, completed from reference TRBV7-9 and TRBJ1-2, reads DTGVSQNPRHKITKRGQNVTFRCDPISEHNRLYWYRQTLGQGPEFLTYFQNEAQLEKSRLLSDRFSAERPKGSFSTLEIQRTEQGDSAMYLCASSLVARGGGYTFGSGTRLTVV.

This chain connects TRBV28 to TRBJ2-3, with 9 bases that match TRBD1. From germline, CDR1 is MDHEN and CDR2 SYDVKM. The CDR3 has 15 amino acids. The junction had 10 bases not matched to a gene; V was cut back by 3 bases and J by 9 bases. The CDR3 loop reads CASSFNRGPSGTQYF. CDR3 in DNA: TGTGCCAGCAGTTTTAACAGGGGGCCTTCGGGAACGCAGTATTTT.

This clonotype has more than one count but fewer than ten. The rearrangement uses TRBV4-3 and TRBJ2-6; D is possibly TRBD1 (5 bases). V dropped 4 bases and J dropped 4 bases, with 11 bases sitting between them. CDR1 and CDR2 (germline): LGHNA, YSLEER. This CDR3 contains 15 residues. The CDR3 sequence is CASSRLGAGANVLTF. CDR3 coding DNA: TGCGCCAGCAGCCGCCTAGGGGCCGGGGCCAACGTCCTGACTTTC.

The gene calls are TRBV20-1 and TRBJ1-1; 9 bases match TRBD1. CDR3 length: 15 amino acids. Germline V gene sequence: CDR1 DFQATT, CDR2 SNEGSKA (reference sequence). The trim removed 3 bases at V and 4 bases at J, leaving 9 bases unmatched. DNA of the CDR3: TGCAGTGCTAGCTGGACAGGGGAGGTCAGCACTGAAGCTTTCTTT. Translation: CSASWTGEVSTEAFF.

There are many counts of this clonotype. The rearrangement links TRBV11-2 to TRBJ2-7, with D perhaps assigned TRBD1 or TRBD2 (5 bases each). V was pared by 3 bases and J by 4 bases, with 13 bases between. The germline V gene has CDR1 SGHAT and CDR2 FQNNGV. The CDR3 extends over 14 amino acids. In DNA, the CDR3 is TGTGCCAGCAGCTTGGAGCCGGGGCTTTACGAGCAGTACTTC. Translating it yields CASSLEPGLYEQYF.

The CDR3 spells CASSPRLQGEVTYEQYF. CDR3 DNA: TGTGCCAGCAGTCCGCGCTTACAGGGGGAAGTCACCTACGAGCAGTACTTC. The chain is built from TRBV6-5 and TRBJ2-7, with TRBD1 matching over 8 bases. Germline assignment: CDR1 MNHEY and CDR2 SVGAGI. The CDR3 length is 17 residues. V shed 5 bases, J shed 2 bases, and the junction held 14 bases outside the gene matches.

The chain joins TRBV12-3 or TRBV12-4 to TRBJ1-1, with unresolved D. CDR3 size: 11 residues. Trimming stripped 4 bases from V and 11 bases from J, with 11 bases between. The CDR3 DNA reads TGTGCCAGCAGTTGGGGTGTACTGGCTTTCTTT. It codes for CASSWGVLAFF.

This clonotype appeared a few times. This sequence joins TRBV20-1 and TRBJ1-2; no clear D gene. Germline loops: CDR1 DFQATT, CDR2 SNEGSKA (reference sequence). Trimming pared 6 bases from V and 3 bases from J, leaving 11 bases between. The CDR3 is 12 residues long. CDR3 DNA sequence: TGCAGTGCCAAACCCCTTGACTATGGCTACACCTTC. Translated: CSAKPLDYGYTF.

V is TRBV28 and J is TRBJ2-1; the match to TRBD2 covers 7 bases. Germline loops: CDR1 MDHEN, CDR2 SYDVKM. The CDR3 extends over 13 amino acids. J was trimmed by 14 bases and V by 3 bases; bases with no gene match: 10. CDR3 coding DNA: TGTGCCAGCAGTTTTTTGGGAGGGCCTGGGGAGTTCTTC. Protein product: CASSFLGGPGEFF.